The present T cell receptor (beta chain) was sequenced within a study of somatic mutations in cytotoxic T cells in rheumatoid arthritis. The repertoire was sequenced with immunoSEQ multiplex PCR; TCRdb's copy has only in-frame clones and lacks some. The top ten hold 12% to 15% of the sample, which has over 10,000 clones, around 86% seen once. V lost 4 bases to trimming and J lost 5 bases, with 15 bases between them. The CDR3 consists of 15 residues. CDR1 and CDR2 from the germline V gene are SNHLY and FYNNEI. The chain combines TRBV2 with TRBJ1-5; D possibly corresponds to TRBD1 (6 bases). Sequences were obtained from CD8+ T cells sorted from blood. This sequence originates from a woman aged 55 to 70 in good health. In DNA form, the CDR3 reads TGTGCCAGCAGTGGTTTTGGGGGGGCAGATCAGCCCCAGCATTTT. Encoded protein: CASSGFGGADQPQHF.